This T cell receptor beta chain is drawn from a study of cytomegalovirus exposure and HLA in healthy donors (dated by TCRdb to about 2017). General notes on the study: An earlier analysis of approximately 600 of the donors reported approximately 290 Gb of sequence data and about 100 million unique TCR beta sequences from 150 million to 200 million T cells. Of the roughly 400 genotyped donors, roughly 85% fell in the genetic ancestry cluster associated with self-reported Caucasian donors. Genome-wide SNP genotypes for about three fifths of the roughly 670 donors were used in a later genetic analysis, which treated that subset as a discovery cohort. HLA typing included class I and class II loci at four-digit resolution. Alongside the repertoire data, information on donor age, sex, ethnicity and CMV serostatus was compiled. All discovery cohort repertoires had been generated on a single sequencing platform. Five DR-DQ haplotypes were handled as single units for association and clustering, since linkage in the cohort was strong. An early release covering 550 to 650 HLA-typed donors comprised approximately 300 gigabases of sequencing data and tens of millions of unique TCR sequences. Using immunosequencing, the study profiled T cell repertoires from roughly 650 subjects and related those repertoires to cytomegalovirus serostatus. An earlier analysis of 587 of the donors applied high-throughput TCR beta sequencing to assess whether each TCR beta V gene segment acted as functional or pseudogenic. The study aimed to test whether signatures of past pathogen exposure could be identified by cataloging public T cell receptors. Typing coverage differed by locus: A, B, C, DRB1 and DQB1 were typed in roughly 620-630 donors, DQA1 in about 510, DPA1 in 600 to 610, and DPB1 in roughly 450. A later analysis re-analyzed previously published TCR beta repertoires from about 600 donors and added high-resolution HLA genotyping to study TCR occurrence patterns. The study combined high-throughput TCR immunosequencing, statistical association of individual TCRs with disease status, and machine learning to predict cytomegalovirus infection status. Across some 400 genotyped donors of the cohort, an average of about 200,000 unique TCR beta nucleotide sequences per donor were sequenced, and roughly 20% of those sequences were non-productive. The later analysis used no new phenotypic data to find candidate immune exposures, relying instead on TCR beta sequences and their occurrence across donors. In addition to the first cohort of 666 subjects, a separate validation cohort of 100 to 150 different subjects was used. The research as a whole found: Sequencing depth was assumed to be roughly uniform across donors in the presence/absence analyses, though that assumption may not hold. In both the original and validation cohorts, the classifier was reported to diagnose cytomegalovirus status with high specificity and sensitivity. Immune exposure information for the cohort was limited to CMV serostatus. In a later genetic analysis, fewer N-insertions in productive TCRs were reported among donors in an Asian-associated ancestry cluster than the approximately 670-donor mean. The authors suggested that the approach could potentially be extended to other disease states and immunological phenotypes. According to a later analysis, parvovirus B19, influenza, CMV and Epstein-Barr virus appeared linked to several top co-occurrence clusters. A later analysis found that TCR association rates varied across HLA loci, with DRB1 alleles showing the most associated TCRs and HLA-C alleles the fewest. Correlated functional status among segregating V segments might reflect linkage disequilibrium, but an unknown experimental factor could not be ruled out. A further reported finding was that TCR beta sequences accurately predicted the HLA-A and HLA-B alleles for most subjects in the first cohort. Compared with equally common non-associated chains, HLA-associated TCR beta chains in a later analysis were more clonally expanded and had lower generation probabilities. The cohort was sequenced for TCR beta chains only, and without alpha or paired-chain data the features that could be detected were limited. A few of the identified cytomegalovirus-associated TCR beta chains were confirmed in vitro to be specific for cytomegalovirus antigens. A total of roughly 160 TCR beta chains were listed by the study as associated with cytomegalovirus. Assigning TCR associations to individual alleles was difficult when HLA alleles, especially DR and DQ, strongly co-occurred. Because HLA typing was unavailable for some donors at each locus, only the typed subset was used in association tests. A cluster of highly shared sequence variants was judged likely to be a technical artifact of the sequencing pipeline. A later analysis associated 17,000 or so TCR beta sequences with specific HLA alleles at a false discovery rate of 0.05. Across donors, most TCR sequences were observed very rarely, whereas some public TCRs were present in many individuals. According to a later analysis, most CMV-associated TCR beta chains appeared to be HLA-restricted, and the HLA associations seemed to be driven largely by CMV exposure. A later genetic analysis associated a missense DCLRE1C variant with V-gene and J-gene trimming of TCR beta chains, and an independent cohort replicated the association. Some IMGT-functional V segments, including TRBV6-2 and TRBV6-3, could not be told apart with the 87-base-pair reads, so those segments were excluded. In an earlier analysis of 587 of the donors, most TCR beta V segments appeared in productive rearrangements about 90% or about 30% of the time, broadly matching IMGT annotations. The earlier analysis of 450 to 700 of the donors excluded some 15 rarely observed V segments, including chromosome 9 orphons, because counts were too low.

The receptor library was made with the immunoSEQ multiplex PCR assay. The multiplex PCR relied on a mix of 60 forward primers for TCR Vbeta segments and 13 reverse primers for TCR Jbeta segments. The CDR3 region of rearranged TCR beta genes was amplified from genomic DNA with a multiplex PCR assay. On the Illumina HiSeq System, the amplified TCR beta libraries were sequenced as 87-base-pair reads. Per the source publication's procedure: A later analysis tallied roughly 76 million unique TCR beta chains across the roughly 610 repertoires, and roughly 11 million of those chains were shared by two or more donors. To remove PCR and sequencing errors, raw reads were error-corrected and collapsed into unique sequences using a nearest-neighbor algorithm that merged closely related sequences. CDR3 sequences were aligned to IMGT reference sequences to assign V, D and J gene segments. For a sequence to be retained, a match of at least six nucleotides to both a V gene segment and a J gene segment was required. Rearrangements were called productive when the CDR3 lacked stop codons and stayed in frame with V and J; all others were non-productive. CDR3 was defined by IMGT convention, running from the second conserved V-encoded cysteine to the conserved J-encoded phenylalanine. In an earlier analysis of around 540 of the donors, sequences lacking an unambiguous match to a single V gene segment were excluded. An earlier analysis of 550 to 650 of the donors classified V segments as functional when productive rearrangements were above 56.7% and as segregating when the standard deviation between donors was above 5%. A statistical classification framework was developed to diagnose cytomegalovirus status using the catalog of TCR beta chain sequences. A later analysis assigned V and J genes by comparing TCR nucleotide sequences with IMGT/GENE-DB human TR gene sequences. Using the TCRdist pipeline, a later analysis assigned CDR3 sequences along with most-parsimonious VDJ recombination scenarios. A later analysis defined each TCR beta chain by its CDR3 amino acid sequence plus V-gene family, and excluded reads lacking a unique V-gene family. A later analysis removed 500 to 650 highly shared, low-generation-probability nucleotide sequences to deal with suspected cross-contamination and a sequencing artifact. In a later analysis, a clonal expansion index for each public chain was calculated from normalized within-repertoire ranks of inferred template counts. In a later analysis, generation probabilities were computed with a VDJ recombination model fitted to out-of-frame rearrangements, and the resulting probabilities were checked against IGoR. In a later analysis, TCR-TCR, TCR-HLA and TCR-CMV co-occurrence was scored with hypergeometric tests, and a repertoire-size bias correction was applied to TCR pairs. A later analysis estimated false discovery rates by permuting HLA or CMV assignments 20 times. In a later analysis, co-occurring TCRs were grouped using DBSCAN, and TCRdist sequence similarity was added for clustering within HLA-allele-positive subsets. For co-occurrence clustering, repertoires with fewer than 30,000 or more than 120,000 public chains were excluded, along with four or five repertoires with anomalous nucleotide sharing. The table was pulled from immuneACCESS by TCRdb, which kept in-frame rearrangements only. Such tables lose some clones; where checked, under half of the loss comes from unresolved V genes, and the rest has no known cause. V, J and clone size were drawn from that table, and D and trimming were deduced from the DNA. This sample is represented by around 130,000 clones; roughly 74% of them were singletons. The ten largest clones capture around 5.5% of the sample.

In total, approximately 690 healthy bone marrow donors made up the cohort. At the time of sampling, all cohort members were nominally healthy, though unrecorded immune exposures were likely present. The donor was CMV seropositive and belonged to the group of more than 250 seropositive cohort members. A peripheral blood sample was provided by each donor, and peripheral blood mononuclear cells were used for TCR beta sequencing. Genomic DNA was extracted from the blood cell samples with the Qiagen DNeasy Blood Extraction Kit. The CDR1 and CDR2 encoded by the germline V gene are SGHDT and YYEEEE. From its cysteine to its phenylalanine, the CDR3 spans 15 amino acids. Kept here is only the CDR3 DNA, which spans 45 bases and is read in frame from base 1. Deletion took 0 bases off V and 5 bases off J, with a span of 12 bases between the germline ends. This clone appeared a few times. The antigen it binds to is not known. It has no much larger one-base neighbor in the sample; base qualities were not kept.

This sequence uses TRBV5-6 and TRBJ1-5; 6 matching bases give a weak D call of TRBD1. This clonotype was obtained from a woman in her forties or fifties in good health and CMV-seropositive. Sequencing was done on a sample of PBMCs. Read as DNA, the sequence is TGTGCCAGCAGCTTGGGAACAGGGCTACATCAGCCCCAGCATTTT. It translates as CASSLGTGLHQPQHF.